Sequencing of this T cell receptor beta chain was carried out in a study of CD8+CD57+ T cells in acquired aplastic anemia. As for the study in general: The study obtained an average of about 3.2 ug of DNA from sorted CD4+ and CD8+ cells. Reads per healthy sample averaged roughly 10 million (CD4+) and 11.0 million (CD8+).

Profiles of TCR beta VDJ and CDR3 were generated from a genomic DNA template. TCRdb reprocessed the reads via MiXCR and lists one record per CDR3 protein. This sample yields roughly 190,000 distinct CDR3 sequences, of which around half are seen a single time; roughly 15% belongs to the top ten. Details on this clonotype: The antigen is not known.

The study's findings and limits: Significant differences in CD8+ Simpson's diversity were not observed between patients and controls. Twenty-nine sequences, all CD8+ CDR3, were shared between patients and controls.

The CDR3 is 14 amino acids. Trimming took off 5 bases at V and 5 bases at J, with 15 bases between the two ends. Germline assignment: CDR1 SSHAT and CDR2 FNYEAQ (reference sequence). This TCR came from a human donor in good health, serving as a control. This rearrangement joins TRBV7-7 to TRBJ2-5, with D perhaps TRBD1 or TRBD2 (5 bases each). Sequenced sample: sorted CD4+, CD8+, or CD8+CD57+ T cells (not recorded which) from PBMCs. The CDR3 loop reads CASSQSARGETQYF. The CDR3 bases are TGTGCCAGCAGCCAAAGTGCGAGGGGCGAGACCCAGTACTTC.